A single sample is the source of the 16 T cell receptor beta chains below, sequenced in a study of CD8 T cells in ankylosing spondylitis. MiXCR was run by TCRdb on the 5' RACE reads, yielding one entry per CDR3 protein. The sample yields just over 300,000 distinct CDR3 sequences, about 20% seen once. Material for sequencing was blood, either unsorted or a sorted T cell fraction (not recorded which). These receptors all come from a female donor with ankylosing spondylitis or in good health (not recorded which).

This clonotype appeared many times. The chain couples TRBV20-1 to TRBJ2-1; D possibly corresponds to TRBD2 (6 bases). This CDR3 spans 16 amino acids. Germline CDR1 is DFQATT and CDR2 is SNEGSKA (reference sequence). CDR3 sequence (DNA): TGCAGCGCAGAAAGTGGGACTCCGAGCTCCTACAATGAGCAGTTCTTC. Its translation is CSAESGTPSSYNEQFF.

There are a few counts of this clonotype. V is TRBV20-1 and J is TRBJ1-1, with D uncertain. Trimming shortened V by 1 base and J by 10 bases, and 16 bases separated the two germline ends. Per the germline V gene, CDR1 is DFQATT and CDR2 is SNEGSKA (reference sequence). This CDR3 is built from 13 residues. The CDR3 DNA reads as TGCAGTGCTAGAGCCCCAAACGGTTTTGGAGCTTTCTTT. Amino acid sequence: CSARAPNGFGAFF.

This clonotype was detected ten times or more. Lacking the conserved final phenylalanine or tryptophan, this CDR3 likely reflects a read error. No DNA is shown, since the ends of the CDR3 on it are uncertain; the CDR3 is the one TCRdb lists. The J gene is TRBJ2-7, the V gene TRBV6-9; the D segment call TRBD2 is taken from the table without a DNA check. With termini counted, the CDR3 has 11 amino acids. Germline V lookup: CDR1 MNHGY, CDR2 SVAAGI. CDR3 in amino acids: CASITSGIRAL.

The V gene is TRBV5-1, the J gene TRBJ2-1; 8 nucleotides line up with TRBD2. Germline V gene sequence: CDR1 SGHRS, CDR2 YFSETQ. The CDR3 totals 14 residues. V shed 8 bases, J shed 7 bases, and the junction held 11 bases outside the gene matches. In DNA, the CDR3 is TGCGCCAGTATGAAAGCGGGAGTGATAAATGAGCAGTTCTTC. Amino acid sequence: CASMKAGVINEQFF.

The chain is built from TRBV7-8 and TRBJ2-1, with 13 bases fitting TRBD2. CDR1 is SGHVS and CDR2 is FQNEAQ in the germline V gene. There are 18 residues in the CDR3. V shed 0 bases and J 6 bases; nucleotides not matched to a gene: 8. As DNA, the CDR3 is TGTGCCAGCAGCTTAGCCACTAGCGGGAGGGCCGAGGTCAATGAGCAGTTCTTC. This gives the protein CASSLATSGRAEVNEQFF.

This clonotype was detected only a few times. This chain connects TRBV6-5 to TRBJ2-1; 8 bases agree with TRBD2. Losses at the gene ends were 1 base for V and 5 bases for J; bases not matched to a gene: 4. Germline CDR1 reads MNHEY; CDR2 reads SVGAGI. This CDR3 has 15 amino acids. The CDR3 loop is CASSYYGLANNEQFF. CDR3 DNA sequence: TGTGCCAGCAGTTACTACGGACTAGCTAACAATGAGCAGTTCTTC.

The rearrangement joins TRBV2 to TRBJ2-5; unclear D gene. V lost 2 bases and J lost 4, with 11 bases in between. From germline, CDR1 is SNHLY and CDR2 FYNNEI. The CDR3 covers 14 residues. This CDR3 reads CASSELWLGETQYF. CDR3 nucleotides: TGTGCCAGCAGTGAATTGTGGCTGGGAGAGACCCAGTACTTC.

The CDR3 here is CATSRVRVRGYDEQYF. CDR3 nucleotide sequence: TGTGCCACCAGCAGAGTCCGGGTCAGGGGGTACGACGAGCAGTACTTC. V gene TRBV15 combines with J gene TRBJ2-7; 7 bases fit TRBD1. The CDR3 spans 16 residues. Per germline, CDR1 LNHNV and CDR2 YYDKDF (reference sequence). V trimming: 1 base; J trimming: 5 bases; junction bases outside the gene matches: 11.

The chain combines TRBV20-1 with TRBJ2-5; D tentatively fits TRBD1 or TRBD2 (7 bases each). V was cut by 5 bases and J by 4 bases, with 20 bases left in between. Germline V gene sequence: CDR1 DFQATT, CDR2 SNEGSKA (reference sequence). The CDR3 runs to 15 residues. CDR3 in DNA: TGCAGTGCTCGGGGGGCCAACAGGGGTCGAGAGACCCAGTACTTC. This sequence encodes CSARGANRGRETQYF.

The J gene is TRBJ1-2, the V gene TRBV29-1; the match to TRBD1 covers 8 bases. Unmatched junction bases numbered 6, after V lost 3 bases and J lost 3 bases. Germline CDR1 is SQVTM and CDR2 is ANQGSEA. The CDR3 extends over 14 amino acids. CDR3 sequence reads: CSVDRGRVHYGYTF. CDR3 DNA sequence: TGCAGCGTTGACAGGGGGCGAGTTCACTATGGCTACACCTTC. Supplemented by reference TRBV29-1 and TRBJ1-2, the full variable domain reads SAVISQKPSRDICQRGTSLTIQCQVDSQVTMMFWYRQQPGQSLTLIATANQGSEATYESGFVIDKFPISRPNLTFSTLTVSNMSPEDSSIYLCSVDRGRVHYGYTFGSGTRLTVV.

This clonotype was observed a few times. The chain employs TRBV10-1 and TRBJ2-1; 9 positions match TRBD1. J gave up 7 bases and V 3 bases, and 10 bases lay outside the gene matches. CDR1 WNHNN and CDR2 SYGVQD come from the germline V gene (reference sequence). The CDR3 contains 16 residues. The CDR3 loop is CASSDPSGTGLNEQFF. The CDR3 DNA sequence: TGCGCCAGCAGTGACCCCTCCGGGACAGGGCTAAATGAGCAGTTCTTC.

The chain uses TRBV20-1 and TRBJ2-1; D not certain. Germline CDR1 and CDR2: DFQATT and SNEGSKA (reference sequence). This CDR3 region has 16 residues. Trimming removed 4 bases at V and 2 bases at J, with 18 bases between. The CDR3 DNA is TGCAGTGCTACGGGCCAAGGTACCCCCACCTACAATGAGCAGTTCTTC. Its translation is CSATGQGTPTYNEQFF.

This rearrangement joins TRBV10-3 to TRBJ2-5, with TRBD2 matching over 13 bases. Germline loops: CDR1 ENHRY, CDR2 SYGVKD. Trimming took 3 bases from V and 5 from J; bases not matched to a gene: 3. This CDR3 has 15 amino acids. CDR3 DNA sequence: TGTGCCATCAGTGAAAGGACTAGCGGGAGTGAGACCCAGTACTTC. Protein product: CAISERTSGSETQYF.

This clonotype has ten or more counts. V is TRBV29-1 and J is TRBJ2-1; possibly TRBD2 for D (5 bases). The CDR3 consists of 15 residues. Looked up from germline, CDR1 is SQVTM and CDR2 is ANQGSEA. Trimming shortened V by 4 bases and J by 1 base, and 14 bases separated the two germline ends. The chain's CDR3 is CSVAAGRRSYNEQFF. The CDR3 nucleotides are TGCAGCGTTGCAGCCGGTAGGAGGTCCTACAATGAGCAGTTCTTC.

This clonotype was counted many times. J is TRBJ1-1 and V is TRBV29-1; tentatively, D is TRBD1 (5 bases). The CDR3 spans 14 residues. Germline V gene data show CDR1 as SQVTM and CDR2 as ANQGSEA. V dropped 3 bases and J dropped 2 bases, with 13 bases sitting between them. The DNA for the CDR3 is TGCAGCGTTGAGTTTGGCAGGGCAAACACTGAAGCTTTCTTT. This sequence encodes CSVEFGRANTEAFF.

This clonotype was observed many times. Here the CDR3 DNA reads TGCAGTGCTAGACTTTGGGACGGCCCTGGAGGGGTCCATGAGCAGTTCTTC. Translated: CSARLWDGPGGVHEQFF. This chain uses TRBV20-1 with TRBJ2-1; D possibly corresponds to TRBD2 (6 bases). Germline V CDR1 and CDR2: DFQATT, SNEGSKA (reference sequence). V lost 2 bases and J lost 8, with 25 bases in between. CDR3 length: 17 residues.